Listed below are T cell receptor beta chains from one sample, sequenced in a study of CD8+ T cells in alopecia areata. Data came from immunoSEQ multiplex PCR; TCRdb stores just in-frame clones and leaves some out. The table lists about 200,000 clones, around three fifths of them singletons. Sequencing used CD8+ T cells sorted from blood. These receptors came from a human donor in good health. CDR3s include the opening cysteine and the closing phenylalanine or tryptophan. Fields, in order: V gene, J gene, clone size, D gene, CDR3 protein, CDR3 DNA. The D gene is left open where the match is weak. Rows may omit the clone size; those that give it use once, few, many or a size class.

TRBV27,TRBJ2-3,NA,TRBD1,CASSRDRGADTQYF,TGTGCCAGCAGTCGGGACAGGGGAGCAGATACGCAGTATTTT
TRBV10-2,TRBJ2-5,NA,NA,CASSEPIGRYQETQYF,TGCGCCAGCAGTGAGCCCATTGGACGGTACCAAGAGACCCAGTACTTC
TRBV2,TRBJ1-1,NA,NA,CASNAVRGGTEAFF,TGTGCCAGCAACGCGGTACGGGGAGGGACTGAAGCTTTCTTT
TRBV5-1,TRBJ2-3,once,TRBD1,CASSPLGDRHTDTQYF,TGCGCCAGCAGCCCCTTGGGGGACAGACACACAGATACGCAGTATTTT
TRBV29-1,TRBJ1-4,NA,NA,CSVRTAATNEKLFF,TGCAGCGTCCGGACGGCCGCAACTAATGAAAAACTGTTTTTT
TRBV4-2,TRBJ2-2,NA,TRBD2,CASSPRLAGGHSNTGELFF,TGTGCCAGCAGCCCGCGACTAGCGGGGGGGCATAGTAACACCGGGGAGCTGTTTTTT
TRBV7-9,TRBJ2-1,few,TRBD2,CASSPLLDSGGRNEQFF,TGTGCCAGCAGCCCCCTCTTGGATAGCGGGGGGAGGAATGAGCAGTTCTTC
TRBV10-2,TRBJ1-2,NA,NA,CASSETGEPDGYTF,TGCGCCAGCAGTGAGACGGGTGAGCCAGATGGCTACACCTTC
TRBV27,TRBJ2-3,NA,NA,CASSAPGLVKDTQYF,TGTGCCAGCAGTGCCCCCGGGCTAGTAAAAGATACGCAGTATTTT
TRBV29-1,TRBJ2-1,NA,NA,CSVDDNEQFF,TGCAGCGTTGACGACAATGAGCAGTTCTTC
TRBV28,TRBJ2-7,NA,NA,CASSSSQLRLSYEQYF,TGTGCCAGCAGTTCATCCCAGTTGCGGTTGTCCTACGAGCAGTACTTC
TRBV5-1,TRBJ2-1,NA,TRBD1,CASSSGQGGGNEQFF,TGCGCCAGCAGCTCGGGACAGGGAGGAGGCAATGAGCAGTTCTTC
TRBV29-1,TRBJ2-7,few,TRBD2,CSVAGGPTYEQYF,TGCAGCGTTGCGGGGGGGCCCACCTACGAGCAGTACTTC
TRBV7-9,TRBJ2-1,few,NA,CASSSAEGYNEQFF,TGTGCCAGCAGCTCTGCTGAGGGGTACAATGAGCAGTTCTTC
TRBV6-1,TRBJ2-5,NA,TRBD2,CASSELPRGAETQYF,TGTGCCAGCAGTGAACTCCCGCGGGGGGCCGAGACCCAGTACTTC
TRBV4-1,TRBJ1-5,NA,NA,CASSQDAGLSNQPQHF,TGCGCCAGCAGCCAAGACGCGGGGCTCAGCAATCAGCCCCAGCATTTT
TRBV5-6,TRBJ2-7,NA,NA,CASSSGQLYEQYF,TGTGCCAGCAGCAGCGGACAGCTCTACGAGCAGTACTTC
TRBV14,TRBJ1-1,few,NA,CASKNMNTEAFF,TGTGCCAGCAAAAACATGAACACTGAAGCTTTCTTT
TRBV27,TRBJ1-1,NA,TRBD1,CASKQGSREAFF,TGTGCCAGCAAACAGGGGAGCCGAGAAGCTTTCTTT
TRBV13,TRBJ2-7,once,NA,CASSSPSGGPYEQYF,TGTGCCAGCAGTTCGCCCTCGGGGGGCCCCTACGAGCAGTACTTC
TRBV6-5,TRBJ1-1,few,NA,CASSYSIGGNTEAFF,TGTGCCAGCAGTTACTCGATTGGGGGAAACACTGAAGCTTTCTTT
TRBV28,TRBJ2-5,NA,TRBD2,CASSLRIAGAFQETQYF,TGTGCCAGCAGTTTGAGAATAGCGGGGGCTTTCCAAGAGACCCAGTACTTC
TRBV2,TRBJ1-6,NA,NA,CASSEAGNSPLHF,TGTGCCAGCAGTGAAGCGGGTAATTCACCCCTCCACTTT
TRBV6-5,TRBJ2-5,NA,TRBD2,CASSRGGPQETQYF,TGTGCCAGCAGTCGGGGGGGGCCTCAAGAGACCCAGTACTTC
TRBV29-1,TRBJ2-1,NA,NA,CSVDTYNEQFF,TGCAGCGTGGATACTTACAATGAGCAGTTCTTC
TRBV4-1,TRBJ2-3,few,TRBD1,CASSQVYRGGTDTQYF,TGCGCCAGCAGCCAGGTATACAGGGGTGGCACAGATACGCAGTATTTT
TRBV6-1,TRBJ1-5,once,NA,CASGRDLQSQPQHF,TGTGCCAGCGGCCGGGACCTTCAGAGTCAGCCCCAGCATTTT
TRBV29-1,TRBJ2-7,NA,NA,CSVGTAVKGGEQYF,TGCAGCGTAGGGACAGCCGTTAAGGGGGGCGAGCAGTACTTC
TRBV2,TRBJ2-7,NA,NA,CASSEADEQYF,TGTGCCAGCAGTGAAGCCGACGAGCAGTACTTC
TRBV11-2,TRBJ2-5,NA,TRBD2,CASSLGLAGAQETQYF,TGTGCCAGCAGCTTGGGACTAGCGGGGGCTCAAGAGACCCAGTACTTC
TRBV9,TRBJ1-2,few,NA,CASSAMGYGYTF,TGTGCCAGCAGCGCCATGGGCTATGGCTACACCTTC
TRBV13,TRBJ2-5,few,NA,CASSWGRLGETQYF,TGTGCCAGCAGCTGGGGACGGCTCGGGGAGACCCAGTACTTC
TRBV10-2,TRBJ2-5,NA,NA,CASSAGPLRWQYF,TGCGCCAGCAGTGCGGGGCCACTTCGATGGCAGTACTTC
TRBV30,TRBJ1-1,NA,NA,CAWSDQATEAFF,TGTGCCTGGAGTGACCAGGCCACTGAAGCTTTCTTT
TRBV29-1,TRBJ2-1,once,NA,CSGRWRGPSSYNEQFF,TGCAGCGGCCGATGGCGGGGGCCTAGCTCCTACAATGAGCAGTTCTTC
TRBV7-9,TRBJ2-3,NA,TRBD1,CASTGQGSTDTQYF,TGTGCCAGCACGGGACAGGGAAGCACAGATACGCAGTATTTT
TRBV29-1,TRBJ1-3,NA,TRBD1,CSVEDLDSTGGLGNTIYF,TGCAGCGTTGAAGACCTGGACTCGACAGGGGGCTTAGGAAACACCATATATTTT
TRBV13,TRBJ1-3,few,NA,CASSGAAGNTIYF,TGTGCCAGCAGCGGGGCCGCTGGAAACACCATATATTTT
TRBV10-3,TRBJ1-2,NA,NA,CAIGGADGYTF,TGTGCCATCGGCGGGGCTGATGGCTACACCTTC
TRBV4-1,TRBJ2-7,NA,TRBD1,CASSFRDRVDYEQYF,TGCGCCAGCAGCTTTCGGGACAGGGTGGACTACGAGCAGTACTTC
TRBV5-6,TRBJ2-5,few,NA,CASTSGGQETQYF,TGTGCCAGCACCTCCGGGGGCCAAGAGACCCAGTACTTC
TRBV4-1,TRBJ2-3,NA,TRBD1,CASSPQGLTGASTDTQYF,TGCGCCAGCAGCCCCCAAGGGTTGACAGGGGCTAGCACAGATACGCAGTATTTT
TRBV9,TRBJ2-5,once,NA,CASSVEARETQYF,TGTGCCAGCAGCGTAGAAGCCAGAGAGACCCAGTACTTC
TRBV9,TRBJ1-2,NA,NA,CASSAALEPRGYGYTF,TGTGCCAGCAGCGCTGCCTTAGAACCCCGCGGGTATGGCTACACCTTC
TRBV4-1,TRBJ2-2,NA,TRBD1,CASSQPYRGRNIGELFF,TGCGCCAGCAGCCAACCCTACAGGGGGCGAAACATCGGGGAGCTGTTTTTT
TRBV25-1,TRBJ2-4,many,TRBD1,CASSGDRDIQYF,TGTGCCAGCAGTGGGGACAGGGACATTCAGTACTTC
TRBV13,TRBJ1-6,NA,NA,CASSEAGRNPNSPLHF,TGTGCCAGCAGTGAAGCCGGCCGGAACCCTAATTCACCCCTCCACTTT
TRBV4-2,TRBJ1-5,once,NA,CASSRAENSNQPQHF,TGTGCCAGCAGCCGCGCCGAAAATAGCAATCAGCCCCAGCATTTT
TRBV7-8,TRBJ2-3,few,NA,CASSFQAGTDTQYF,TGTGCCAGCAGCTTCCAAGCGGGCACAGATACGCAGTATTTT
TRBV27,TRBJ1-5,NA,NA,CASSSEGYNQPQHF,TGTGCCAGCAGCTCAGAGGGGTACAATCAGCCCCAGCATTTT
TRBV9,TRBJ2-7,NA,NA,CASSLRDGVYEQYF,TGTGCCAGCAGCCTCCGGGACGGAGTCTACGAGCAGTACTTC
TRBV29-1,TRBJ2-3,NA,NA,CSVEDPQATGTDTQYF,TGCAGCGTTGAAGATCCTCAGGCCACGGGCACAGATACGCAGTATTTT
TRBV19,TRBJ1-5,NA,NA,CASKQGGASNQPQHF,TGTGCCAGTAAACAGGGTGGGGCTAGCAATCAGCCCCAGCATTTT